A single sample gave rise to the 22 T cell receptor beta chains below, sequenced in a study of memory CD4+ T cells and cytomegalovirus serostatus. The sort gate was single viable CD3+CD4+CD8-CD45RO+ cells for memory CD4+ T cells. Method: immunoSEQ multiplex PCR; TCRdb's copy keeps in-frame clones and lacks some. This table has fewer than 35,000 clones, 60% to 85% appearing once. Sequenced: memory CD4+ T cells from blood. The receptors originated from an adult in good health and CMV-seronegative.

This clone was seen just once. This chain connects TRBV5-1 to TRBJ2-5; 7 bases align to TRBD1. J lost 2 bases, V lost 4 bases, and 5 bases had no gene match. The CDR3 loop spans 14 amino acids. The germline CDR1 and CDR2 sequences are SGHRS and YFSETQ. CDR3 protein: CASSVGQTQETQYF. CDR3 DNA: TGCGCCAGCAGCGTGGGACAGACGCAAGAGACCCAGTACTTC. Supplemented by reference TRBV5-1 and TRBJ2-5, the full variable domain reads KAGVTQTPRYLIKTRGQQVTLSCSPISGHRSVSWYQQTPGQGLQFLFEYFSETQRNKGNFPGRFSGRQFSNSRSEMNVSTLELGDSALYLCASSVGQTQETQYFGPGTRLLVL.

V gene TRBV7-9 combines with J gene TRBJ1-1; D not certain. Germline CDR1 is SEHNR and CDR2 is FQNEAQ (reference sequence). The CDR3 sequence is 14 residues long. Trimming stripped 7 bases from V and 3 bases from J, with 15 bases between. This CDR3 reads CASNRVASDTEAFF. The DNA of the CDR3 is TGTGCCAGCAACCGGGTGGCGAGTGACACTGAAGCTTTCTTT.

The chain employs TRBV7-2 and TRBJ2-3, with D perhaps matching TRBD2 (6 bases). Per the germline V gene, CDR1 is SGHTA and CDR2 is FQGNSA. V was cut by 1 base and J by 7 bases, with 21 bases left in between. There are 17 residues in the CDR3. The CDR3, as DNA: TGTGCCAGCAGCTTAGACTATGGGGCGGGATCCCAGAATACGCAGTATTTT. Translating gives CASSLDYGAGSQNTQYF.

The chain joins TRBV5-4 to TRBJ1-2; no reliable D call. The CDR3 sequence is 13 residues long. Trimming stripped 2 bases from V and 4 bases from J, with 9 bases between. Germline CDR1 and CDR2: SGHNT and YYREEE (reference sequence). Here the CDR3 reads CASSFIESYGYTF. The CDR3 DNA is TGTGCCAGCAGCTTTATAGAAAGCTATGGCTACACCTTC.

This clone was seen only a few times. The CDR3 DNA sequence: TGTGCCAGCAGCGTAGGACAGGGGTTATCTGGCTACACCTTC. Protein product: CASSVGQGLSGYTF. The V gene is TRBV7-3, the J gene TRBJ1-2, with 9 bases matching TRBD1. CDR3 size: 14 residues. After removal of 5 bases from V and 7 bases from J, the junction contained 8 bases not matched to a gene. The germline gives CDR1 SGHTA, CDR2 FQGTGA. The whole variable domain, remainder taken from reference TRBV7-3 and TRBJ1-2, is GAGVSQTPSNKVTEKGKYVELRCDPISGHTALYWYRQSLGQGPEFLIYFQGTGAADDSGLPNDRFFAVRPEGSVSTLKIQRTERGDSAVYLCASSVGQGLSGYTFGSGTRLTVV.

A few counts support this clone. The chain combines TRBV5-1 with TRBJ1-1; TRBD1 aligns across 8 bases. The CDR3 length is 14 residues. Germline CDR1 SGHRS, CDR2 YFSETQ. J gave up 4 bases and V 3 bases, and 5 bases lay outside the gene matches. Here the CDR3 reads CASSSETGGTEAFF. CDR3 bases: TGCGCCAGCAGCTCCGAAACAGGGGGCACTGAAGCTTTCTTT.

V gene TRBV9 combines with J gene TRBJ2-7; 8 bases match TRBD1. Germline lookup yields CDR1 SGDLS and CDR2 YYNGEE. The CDR3 contains 16 residues. Trimming took 0 bases from V and 3 from J; bases not matched to a gene: 8. The chain's CDR3 is CASSVDPQGAYYEQYF. CDR3 DNA sequence: TGTGCCAGCAGCGTAGACCCCCAGGGGGCGTACTACGAGCAGTACTTC.

This chain uses TRBV4-2 with TRBJ2-2; 9 bases agree with TRBD2. With V trimmed by 5 bases and J by 1 base, 11 bases remained unmatched. Germline CDR1 is LGHNA and CDR2 is YNFKEQ. The CDR3 runs 18 residues. The CDR3 spells CASSTSWRGGLNTGELFF. The CDR3 DNA is TGTGCCAGCAGCACCAGCTGGCGGGGGGGCTTGAACACCGGGGAGCTGTTTTTT.

This clone was picked up one time. This chain connects TRBV9 to TRBJ2-2; maybe TRBD2 (6 bases). Per germline, CDR1 SGDLS and CDR2 YYNGEE. The V end lost 3 bases, the J end lost 6 bases, and 18 bases lay between the germline ends. CDR3 size: 16 residues. In nucleotides, the CDR3 is TGTGCCAGCAGCGCAATTGGCGGGAACGTGGCCGGGGAGCTGTTTTTT. Encoded protein: CASSAIGGNVAGELFF.

The chain combines TRBV11-2 with TRBJ2-3; D gene unclear. The CDR3 extends over 13 amino acids. The V gene lost 1 base and the J gene lost 1 base, with 3 bases spanning the gap. The germline V gene encodes CDR1 SGHAT and CDR2 FQNNGV. The CDR3 protein is CASSLAGTDTQYF. The CDR3 DNA follows: TGTGCCAGCAGCTTAGCCGGCACAGATACGCAGTATTTT.

In its sample, this clone was seen once. V and J are TRBV6-5 and TRBJ1-2; 10 nucleotides agree with TRBD1. The germline V gene encodes CDR1 MNHEY and CDR2 SVGAGI. The CDR3 spans 15 residues. V shed 2 bases, J shed 5 bases, and the junction held 5 bases outside the gene matches. DNA of the CDR3: TGTGCCAGCAGTTACCGGACAGGGGGGGGGTATGGCTACACCTTC. This codes for CASSYRTGGGYGYTF.

This clone turned up a few times. J is TRBJ1-5 and V is TRBV5-6; no clear D gene. Deletions cut 0 bases from V and 0 bases from J, with 4 bases between. The germline V gene has CDR1 SGHDT and CDR2 YYEEEE. This CDR3 is 14 amino acids long. The chain's CDR3 is CASSLGLSNQPQHF. The DNA of the CDR3 is TGTGCCAGCAGCTTGGGGCTTAGCAATCAGCCCCAGCATTTT.

This sequence joins TRBV10-2 and TRBJ1-1; D is ambiguous. The CDR3 totals 12 residues. The V and J ends lost 7 bases and 4 bases respectively, with 10 bases between them. Per germline, CDR1 WSHSY and CDR2 SAAADI. This chain's CDR3 is CASKVGITEAFF. The CDR3 DNA follows: TGCGCCAGCAAAGTTGGGATCACTGAAGCTTTCTTT.

J is TRBJ2-2 and V is TRBV7-9; 7 nucleotides line up with TRBD1. The CDR3 covers 14 residues. The junction had 5 bases not matched to a gene; V was cut back by 10 bases and J by 0 bases. Germline V gene data show CDR1 as SEHNR and CDR2 as FQNEAQ (reference sequence). DNA of the CDR3: TGTGCCACCGGGACAGCAGCGAACACCGGGGAGCTGTTTTTT. Its translation is CATGTAANTGELFF.

The chain joins TRBV29-1 to TRBJ1-1; D is possibly TRBD1 (6 bases). Trimming stripped 3 bases from V and 3 bases from J, with 11 bases between. Germline-derived CDR1 and CDR2 are SQVTM and ANQGSEA. This CDR3 spans 13 amino acids. The CDR3 DNA sequence: TGCAGCGTTGATTTCGGACAGCACACTGAAGCTTTCTTT. Translating gives CSVDFGQHTEAFF.

This chain joins TRBV7-9 and TRBJ2-1, with TRBD2 matching over 10 bases. Germline assignment: CDR1 SEHNR and CDR2 FQNEAQ (reference sequence). V dropped 5 bases and J dropped 1; count of bases not matched to a gene: 2. The CDR3 is 15 residues long. CDR3 in DNA: TGTGCCAGCAGCCCGGGACTAGCGTCCTACAATGAGCAGTTCTTC. It translates to CASSPGLASYNEQFF.

The chain recombines TRBV5-4 with TRBJ2-3, with D unresolved. Between the trimmed V and J ends, which lost 1 base and 1 base, there was a span of 4 bases. Germline values: CDR1 SGHNT, CDR2 YYREEE (reference sequence). The CDR3 is 13 amino acids. CDR3 in amino acids: CASSLPGTDTQYF. CDR3 in DNA: TGTGCCAGCAGCTTGCCTGGCACAGATACGCAGTATTTT. The whole variable domain, remainder taken from reference TRBV5-4 and TRBJ2-3, is ETGVTQSPTHLIKTRGQQVTLRCSSQSGHNTVSWYQQALGQGPQFIFQYYREEENGRGNFPPRFSGLQFPNYSSELNVNALELDDSALYLCASSLPGTDTQYFGPGTRLTVL.

The J gene is TRBJ1-2, the V gene TRBV18; 8 nucleotides match TRBD1. CDR1 is KGHSH and CDR2 is LQKENI in the germline V gene. V lost 4 bases to trimming and J lost 8 bases; unmatched junction nucleotides: 6. This CDR3 has 13 residues. The CDR3 sequence: CASSRGQGKGYTF. In DNA form, the CDR3 reads TGTGCCAGCTCACGCGGACAGGGAAAGGGCTACACCTTC.

The genes are TRBV13 and TRBJ2-7; D gene ambiguous. The CDR3 is 12 residues long. The germline V and J ends were trimmed by 1 base and 3 bases, with 4 bases remaining between them. From germline, CDR1 is PRHDT and CDR2 FYEKMQ (reference sequence). CDR3 amino acids: CASSLAGYEQYF. As DNA, the CDR3 is TGTGCCAGCAGCTTAGCAGGCTACGAGCAGTACTTC.

V gene TRBV18 combines with J gene TRBJ2-1; TRBD2 might be the D (6 bases). V lost 1 base, J lost 3 bases, and 10 bases lay in between. This CDR3 is built from 15 residues. The germline CDR1 and CDR2 sequences are KGHSH and LQKENI. The CDR3 region has the DNA TGTGCCAGCTCACCACAGGGAGGTAGCTACAATGAGCAGTTCTTC. It yields the protein CASSPQGGSYNEQFF.

This rearrangement joins TRBV21-1 to TRBJ1-2; TRBD1, as called in the table, went unchecked against the DNA. TRBV21-1 is an annotated pseudogene. The CDR3 runs to 12 residues. Written as DNA, the CDR3 is TGTGCCAGCAGCAAACAGGGTAATGGCTACACCTTC. This codes for CASSKQGNGYTF.

This clone was observed once. V usage is TRBV11-2 and J usage is TRBJ2-1; perhaps TRBD1 as D (5 bases). CDR1 and CDR2 from the germline V gene are SGHAT and FQNNGV. This CDR3 is built from 12 residues. The germline V and J ends were trimmed by 5 bases and 8 bases, with 10 bases remaining between them. The CDR3 loop reads CASSPGHYEQFF. The CDR3, as DNA: TGTGCCAGCAGCCCAGGACATTATGAGCAGTTCTTC.